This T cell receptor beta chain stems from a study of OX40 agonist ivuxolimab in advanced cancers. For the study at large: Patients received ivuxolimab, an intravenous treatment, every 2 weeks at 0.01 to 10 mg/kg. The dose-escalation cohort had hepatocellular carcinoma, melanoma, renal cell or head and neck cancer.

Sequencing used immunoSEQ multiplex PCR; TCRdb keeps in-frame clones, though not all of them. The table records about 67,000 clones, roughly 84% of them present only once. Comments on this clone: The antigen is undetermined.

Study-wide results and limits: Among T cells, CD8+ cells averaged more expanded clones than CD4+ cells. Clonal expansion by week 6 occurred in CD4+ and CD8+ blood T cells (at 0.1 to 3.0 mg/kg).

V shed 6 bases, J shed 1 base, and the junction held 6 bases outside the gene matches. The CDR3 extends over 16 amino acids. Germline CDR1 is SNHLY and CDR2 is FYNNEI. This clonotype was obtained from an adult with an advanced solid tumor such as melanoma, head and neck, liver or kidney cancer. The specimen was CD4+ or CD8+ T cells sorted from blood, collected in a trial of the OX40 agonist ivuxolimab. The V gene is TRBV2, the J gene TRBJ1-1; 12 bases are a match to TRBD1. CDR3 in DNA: TGTGCCAGCAGGCGGGACAGGGGGCTAGGGAACACTGAAGCTTTCTTT. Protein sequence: CASRRDRGLGNTEAFF.